This is a list of T cell receptor beta chains from one sample in a study of T cell repertoires in breast cancer. MiXCR was run by TCRdb on the emulsion pairing reads, yielding one entry per CDR3 protein. The sample has some 37,000 distinct CDR3 sequences, around 45% seen once. The sequencing sample was made of CD8+ T cells. These receptors were collected from a pool of human donors with breast cancer or a healthy control (not recorded which). Each CDR3 is given with its conserved first and last residue. Each record gives: J gene, V gene, D gene, clone size, CDR3 length, CDR3 DNA, CDR3 protein. A D gene is named only where the DNA matches it firmly. Size values are once, few and many counts, or a class for expanded clones, and some rows have none.

>TRBJ2-3|TRBV6-2/TRBV6-3|TRBD2|many|15
TGTGCCAGCAGTTACCCGCGGGGGGCCACAGATACGCAGTATTTT
CASSYPRGATDTQYF
>TRBJ2-5|TRBV15|.|few|11
TGTGCCACCAGCAGAGAGGAGACCCAGTACTTC
CATSREETQYF
>TRBJ2-3|TRBV3-1|.|.|16
TGTGCCAGCAGCCAAGGATGGGCAAGGGGCTCAGATACGCAGTATTTT
CASSQGWARGSDTQYF
>TRBJ2-5|TRBV7-2|.|few|11
TGTGCCAGCAGCTTAGAGGGCACCCAGTACTTC
CASSLEGTQYF
>TRBJ2-7|TRBV5-6|TRBD2|.|18
TGTGCCAGCAGCCTCTCTATATCTCGGGCTAGCGGCATCTACGAGCAGTACTTC
CASSLSISRASGIYEQYF
>TRBJ2-1|TRBV2|TRBD2|.|15
TGTGCCAGCAGTGCCGGGACTAGCGGGATTGATGAGCAGTTCTTC
CASSAGTSGIDEQFF
>TRBJ2-3|TRBV20-1|.|.|16
TGCAGTGCTAGACCGAGCCGAGGGGACTTGTCCAATACGCAGTATTTT
CSARPSRGDLSNTQYF
>TRBJ2-1|TRBV5-1|.|few|18
TGCGCCAGCAGCCAGTCCGGACAGCTAGGGCAGGGGTACAATGAGCAGTTCTTC
CASSQSGQLGQGYNEQFF
>TRBJ1-2|TRBV30|.|.|14
TGTGCCTGGAGCAGTAAGGGGCTTAACTATGGCTACACCTTC
CAWSSKGLNYGYTF
>TRBJ2-6|TRBV25-1|.|.|14
TGTGCCAGCAGTGCTGGCTCTGGGGCCAACGTCCTGACTTTC
CASSAGSGANVLTF
>TRBJ2-1|TRBV3-1|TRBD2|medium-sized|15
TGTGCCAGCAGCCCGGGACTAGCGGGCTACAATGAGCAGTTCTTC
CASSPGLAGYNEQFF
>TRBJ1-4|TRBV11-2|.|.|15
TGTGCCAGCAGCTTAGGGGGACCTGTTAATGAAAAACTGTTTTTT
CASSLGGPVNEKLFF
>TRBJ1-1|TRBV20-1|TRBD1|few|14
TGCAGTGCTACCCAGACAGGGGGCAGGACTGAAGCTTTCTTT
CSATQTGGRTEAFF
>TRBJ1-4|TRBV4-1|.|.|19
TGCGCCAGCAGCCAAGATGCAGAGTTTGGCGGACGGTCAAATGAAAAACTGTTTTTT
CASSQDAEFGGRSNEKLFF
>TRBJ2-5|TRBV10-1|.|.|13
TGCGCCAGCAGTGACATGAACCAAGAGACCCAGTACTTC
CASSDMNQETQYF
>TRBJ1-4|TRBV10-1|TRBD1|few|13
TGCGCCAGCAGCGTTGACAGGGATGAAAAACTGTTTTTT
CASSVDRDEKLFF
>TRBJ1-1|TRBV6-1|.|many|15
TGTGCCAGCAGGGTTCAGGAGGGTATGAACACTGAAGCTTTCTTT
CASRVQEGMNTEAFF
>TRBJ2-1|TRBV6-5|TRBD1|many|14
TGTGCCAGCAGTTACACGGCAGGGGGCGATGAGCAGTTCTTC
CASSYTAGGDEQFF
>TRBJ1-1|TRBV2|.|.|12
TGTGCCAGCAACCTATTGAACACTGAAGCTTTCTTT
CASNLLNTEAFF
>TRBJ1-5|TRBV6-1|.|.|16
TGTGCCAGCAGTGAAGCGGCGACGGTTAGCAATCAGCCCCAGCATTTT
CASSEAATVSNQPQHF
>TRBJ1-3|TRBV6-1|.|.|15
TGTGCCAGCAGTGAAGTTATGTTATCTGGAAACACCATATATTTT
CASSEVMLSGNTIYF
>TRBJ2-7|TRBV15|TRBD2|.|14
TGTGCCACCAGCTGGGCTAGCGGCTCCTACGAGCAGTACTTC
CATSWASGSYEQYF
>TRBJ2-7|TRBV24-1|.|few|14
TGTGCCACCAGTCGGGGACCTCCGACGGACGAGCAGTACTTC
CATSRGPPTDEQYF
>TRBJ1-1|TRBV11-1|.|.|14
TGTGCCAGCAGCCGCTGGTCTCTCAACACTAAAGCTTTCTTT
CASSRWSLNTKAFF
>TRBJ2-7|TRBV27|.|few|11
TGTGCCACCCAAAAGGCCTACGAGCAGTACTTC
CATQKAYEQYF
>TRBJ1-5|TRBV15|.|few|14
TGTGCCACCAGGGGGGGGAATAGCAATCAGCCCCAGCATTTT
CATRGGNSNQPQHF
>TRBJ2-2|TRBV7-9|TRBD2|.|15
TGTGCCAGTTATTATAGCGGGAGCCGGACCGAGGAGCTGTTTTTT
CASYYSGSRTEELFF
>TRBJ2-7|TRBV12-3/TRBV12-4|.|.|13
TGTGCCAGCAGCATAGGTGGTCTGTACGAGCAGTACTTC
CASSIGGLYEQYF
>TRBJ1-1|TRBV20-1|TRBD1|few|13
TGCAGGCTGGACAGGGGGATGAACACTGAAGCTTTCTTT
CRLDRGMNTEAFF
>TRBJ1-6|TRBV7-2|.|few|17
TGTGCCAGCAGCTCGACCCCAAGACAGGCAGATAATTCACCCCTCCACTTT
CASSSTPRQADNSPLHF
>TRBJ1-4|TRBV7-9|TRBD1|.|12
TGTGCCAGCAGCTTCCAGGGGGGAAAACTGTTTTTT
CASSFQGGKLFF
>TRBJ2-1|TRBV4-1|TRBD2|.|16
TGCGCCAGCAGCCAAGATATAGCGGGCGCCTACAATGAGCAGTTCTTC
CASSQDIAGAYNEQFF
>TRBJ2-5|TRBV30|TRBD1|.|16
TGTGCCTGGAGTGTAGTACCGGGACAGGGCATTGGGACCCAGTACTTC
CAWSVVPGQGIGTQYF
>TRBJ2-1|TRBV6-5|.|.|12
TGTGCCAGCAGTTACTCGAGCTATGAGCAGTTCTTC
CASSYSSYEQFF
>TRBJ1-2|TRBV6-1|.|.|14
TGTGTCAGCAGTGAAGGGGCAGGGTTGTATGGCTACACCTTC
CVSSEGAGLYGYTF
>TRBJ1-1|TRBV7-8|TRBD1|many|14
TGTGCCAGCAGCCCCGGACAGGGAGACGCTGAAGCTTTCTTT
CASSPGQGDAEAFF
>TRBJ1-2|TRBV18|.|few|14
TGTGCCAGCTCACCGATTAGGGACGACTATGGCTACACCTTC
CASSPIRDDYGYTF
>TRBJ2-5|TRBV28|TRBD2|.|14
TGTGCCAGGAGCCGGGGGGGCGCGACAGAGACCCAGTACTTC
CARSRGGATETQYF
>TRBJ1-3|TRBV20-1|.|few|14
TGCAGTACTAGCATTGAGTCCTCTGGAAACACCATATATTTT
CSTSIESSGNTIYF
>TRBJ1-1|TRBV20-1|.|.|10
TGCAGTGCTCTTCGACGGGAAGCTTTCTTT
CSALRREAFF
>TRBJ1-3|TRBV4-2|TRBD1|few|17
TGTGCCAGCAGCCAGGTCCAGAGGGGGACAGCAGGAAACACCATATATTTT
CASSQVQRGTAGNTIYF
>TRBJ2-7|TRBV6-2/TRBV6-3|.|.|14
TGTGCCAGCAGTTATTCCGCGGTCCGGAACGAGCAGTACTTC
CASSYSAVRNEQYF
>TRBJ2-3|TRBV2|TRBD2|.|15
TGTGCCACAGGAGGCCGGCGGGGAGGGACAGATACGCAGTATTTT
CATGGRRGGTDTQYF
>TRBJ1-5|TRBV6-2/TRBV6-3|.|once|14
TGTGCCAGCAGTGTAGGGAGTAGCAATCAGCCCCAGCATTTT
CASSVGSSNQPQHF